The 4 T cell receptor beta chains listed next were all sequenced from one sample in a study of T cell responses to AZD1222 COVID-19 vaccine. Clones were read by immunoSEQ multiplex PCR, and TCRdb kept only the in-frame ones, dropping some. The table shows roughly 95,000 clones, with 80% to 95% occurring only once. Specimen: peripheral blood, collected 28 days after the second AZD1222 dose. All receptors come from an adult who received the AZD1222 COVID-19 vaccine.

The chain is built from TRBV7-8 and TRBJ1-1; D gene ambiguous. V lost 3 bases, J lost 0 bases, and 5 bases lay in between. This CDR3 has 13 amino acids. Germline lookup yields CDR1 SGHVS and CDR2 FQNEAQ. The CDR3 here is CASSFNMNTEAFF. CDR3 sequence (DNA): TGTGCCAGCAGCTTCAACATGAACACTGAAGCTTTCTTT.

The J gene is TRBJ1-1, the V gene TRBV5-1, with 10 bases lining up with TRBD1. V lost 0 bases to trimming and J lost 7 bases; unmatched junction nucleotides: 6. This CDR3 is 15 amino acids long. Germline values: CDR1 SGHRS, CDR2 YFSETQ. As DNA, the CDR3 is TGCGCCAGCAGCTTGGGACAGGGGGCGCGGGGTGAAGCTTTCTTT. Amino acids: CASSLGQGARGEAFF.

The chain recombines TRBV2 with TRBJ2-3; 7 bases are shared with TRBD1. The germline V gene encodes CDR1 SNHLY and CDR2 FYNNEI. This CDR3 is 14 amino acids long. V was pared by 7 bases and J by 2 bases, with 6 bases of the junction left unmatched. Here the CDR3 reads CASTGTAYTDTQYF. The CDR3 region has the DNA TGTGCCAGCACCGGGACAGCGTACACAGATACGCAGTATTTT. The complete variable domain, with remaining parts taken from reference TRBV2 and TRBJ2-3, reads EPEVTQTPSHQVTQMGQEVILRCVPISNHLYFYWYRQILGQKVEFLVSFYNNEISEKSEIFDDQFSVERPDGSNFTLKIRSTKLEDSAMYFCASTGTAYTDTQYFGPGTRLTVL.

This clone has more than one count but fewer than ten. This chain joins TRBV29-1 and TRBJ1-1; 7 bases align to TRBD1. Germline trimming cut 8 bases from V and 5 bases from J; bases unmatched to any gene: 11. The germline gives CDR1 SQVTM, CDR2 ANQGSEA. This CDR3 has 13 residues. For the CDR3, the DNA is TGCAGCCACTCGACAGGGTATCGTACTGAAGCTTTCTTT. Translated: CSHSTGYRTEAFF.